This T cell receptor (beta chain) was identified in a study of spatial heterogeneity in lung cancer. Across the whole study: More than nine raw reads, on average, carried each unique TCR and UMI combination.

Time point denoted: sample taken at primary tumor resection. Unsorted whole RNA from tumor, nontumor lung or frozen PBMC underwent sequencing. A total of under 80 untreated early-stage non-small cell lung cancer patients served as donors. Note on this clonotype: What it binds is not known.

Single TCR cDNA molecules each had their own unique molecular identifier. From the 5' RACE reads, TCRdb called clonotypes with MiXCR, one entry per CDR3 protein. The sample holds tens of thousands of distinct CDR3 sequences, approximately 20% seen once. Notes on the study in general: Ubiquitous expanded tumor TCRs appeared in blood more at resection than follow-up.

Germline values: CDR1 LGHDT, CDR2 YNNKEL (reference sequence). V lost 1 base to trimming and J lost 7 bases, with 11 bases between them. This CDR3 has 14 residues. The source was PBMCs, collected at surgery. The origin of this receptor is a male donor with early-stage non-small cell lung cancer. This rearrangement joins TRBV3-1 to TRBJ2-1, with a tentative D call TRBD2 (6 bases). In DNA, the CDR3 is TGTGCCAGCAGCCAAGGGGGGACTGAAAATGAGCAGTTCTTC. Protein: CASSQGGTENEQFF.